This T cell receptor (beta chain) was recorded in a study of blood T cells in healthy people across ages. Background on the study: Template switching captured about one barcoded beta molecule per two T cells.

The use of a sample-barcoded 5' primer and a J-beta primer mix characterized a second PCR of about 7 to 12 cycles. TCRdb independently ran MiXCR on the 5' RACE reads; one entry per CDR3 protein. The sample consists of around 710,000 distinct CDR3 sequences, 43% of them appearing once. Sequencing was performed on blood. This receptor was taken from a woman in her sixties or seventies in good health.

In DNA form, the CDR3 reads TGTGCCAGCAGCCTGACTAAAGATTTCTACGAGCAGTACTTC. It codes for CASSLTKDFYEQYF. The V gene is TRBV9, the J gene TRBJ2-7; D is perhaps TRBD2 (5 bases). Germline-derived CDR1 and CDR2 are SGDLS and YYNGEE. The CDR3 covers 14 residues. V lost 4 bases, J lost 3 bases, and 14 bases lay in between.